Reported below is one T cell receptor beta chain. Source study methods: Nucleated cell number was recorded as an estimate derived from reference gene primer amplification. TCRdb keeps only in-frame clones here, not all; method: immunoSEQ multiplex PCR. That table furnishes V, J and clone size, whereas the DNA furnished D and trimming. The profile covers about 170,000 clones, with roughly 86% appearing a single time and more than 7.5% taken by the ten largest. Trimming took 2 bases from V and 0 from J, leaving 8 bases between them. Germline V gene data show CDR1 as MNHNS and CDR2 as SASEGT. This CDR3 comprises 16 residues. These data originate in a study of blood T cell repertoires in COVID-19. Study details: Sites in the United States, Italy and Spain provided acute and convalescent COVID-19 samples. T cells, B-cell-depleted T cells, or PBMCs supplied cDNA or gDNA.

What was sequenced was peripheral blood. The TCR comes from a man aged 40-49 years who had recovered from COVID-19. V and J are TRBV6-1 and TRBJ1-6; perhaps TRBD1 as D (5 bases). The CDR3: CASSERTSSYNSPLHF. The CDR3 DNA reads TGTGCCAGCAGTGAACGGACAAGCTCCTATAATTCACCCCTCCACTTT.